What follows is one TCR beta chain and its context. This sample is part of a study of control samples from healthy donors and cancer patients. Repertoires were generated with immunoSEQ multiplex PCR, while TCRdb's copy carries only in-frame clones and drops some. The sample consists of 400,000 to 500,000 clones, 75% to 95% of them appearing once. V dropped 8 bases and J dropped 3; count of bases not matched to a gene: 12. CDR1 is SQVTM, CDR2 ANQGSEA, per germline. This CDR3 spans 14 amino acids. The clonotype comes from a man in his forties with head and neck cancer. The gene calls are TRBV29-1 and TRBJ2-5, with 7 bases identical to TRBD1. The sequencing sample was made of PBMCs. This CDR3 reads CSLILPGQKETQYF. DNA for the CDR3: TGCAGCCTCATCCTACCGGGACAGAAAGAGACCCAGTACTTC.